Below, 15 T cell receptor beta chains from the same sample are listed, as sequenced in a study of blood T cell repertoires in COVID-19. The method was immunoSEQ multiplex PCR; TCRdb's version includes in-frame clones alone and lacks a portion of them. Altogether roughly 250,000 clones are present, 88% being singletons, with the ten largest covering roughly 3%. The sample taken for sequencing was PBMCs or T cells enriched from blood (not recorded which). These receptors all come from a woman aged 40 to 49 who had been exposed to COVID-19.

The chain links TRBV5-4 to TRBJ2-1; D gene ambiguous. In germline, CDR1 is SGHNT, CDR2 YYREEE (reference sequence). V lost 0 bases and J 5 bases, leaving 9 bases between the germline ends. This CDR3 has 14 amino acids. The chain's CDR3 is CASSLGGSHNEQFF. CDR3 sequence (DNA): TGTGCCAGCAGCTTGGGAGGCAGCCACAATGAGCAGTTCTTC.

This chain links TRBV5-1 with TRBJ1-4; D remains ambiguous. CDR1 and CDR2 from the germline V gene are SGHRS and YFSETQ. V gave up 2 bases and J gave up 3 bases, with 11 bases separating them. This CDR3 has 15 amino acids. CDR3 amino acids: CASSFSTAPNEKLFF. The CDR3, as DNA: TGCGCCAGCAGCTTCAGCACAGCTCCTAATGAAAAACTGTTTTTT.

The gene calls are TRBV30 and TRBJ1-1; TRBD1 matches 7 bases. CDR1 and CDR2 from the germline V gene are GTSNPN and SVGIG (reference sequence). This CDR3 region has 15 residues. The trim removed 5 bases at V and 2 bases at J, leaving 11 bases unmatched. The chain's CDR3 is CAWDPGTAYNTEAFF. In DNA, the CDR3 is TGTGCCTGGGACCCCGGGACAGCCTATAACACTGAAGCTTTCTTT.

The rearrangement links TRBV15 to TRBJ2-1, with 8 positions matching TRBD1. The CDR3 consists of 16 residues. After removal of 5 bases from V and 3 bases from J, the junction contained 9 bases not matched to a gene. CDR1 and CDR2 (germline): LNHNV, YYDKDF (reference sequence). The CDR3 DNA follows: TGTGCCACCAGCCCGACGGGGGACAGGATCTACAATGAGCAGTTCTTC. Translating it yields CATSPTGDRIYNEQFF.

The rearrangement uses TRBV3-1 (or the pseudogene TRBV3-2) and TRBJ2-4; no clear D. Germline V gene data show CDR1 as LGHDT and CDR2 as YNNKEL (reference sequence). Between the trimmed V and J ends, which lost 4 bases and 7 bases, there was a span of 17 bases. CDR3 length: 15 residues. The CDR3 DNA follows: TGTGCCAGCAGCCCTGAGCCTGGGCCGCCGAACATTCAGTACTTC. Its translation: CASSPEPGPPNIQYF.

Regarding this clone: At the DNA level, this CDR3 is encoded by other sequences in the same sample as well. This chain connects TRBV6-5 to TRBJ1-5; 11 nucleotides line up with TRBD1. Germline values: CDR1 MNHEY, CDR2 SVGAGI. This CDR3 region has 15 residues. After removal of 0 bases from V and 6 bases from J, the junction contained 1 base not matched to a gene. The CDR3 DNA reads TGTGCCAGCAGTTACTCGGGACAGGGGGGTCAGCCCCAGCATTTT. Its protein product is CASSYSGQGGQPQHF.

The chain links TRBV19 to TRBJ1-5; D is possibly TRBD1 (6 bases). CDR1 and CDR2 (germline): LNHDA, SQIVND (reference sequence). The length of the CDR3 is 16 residues. Trimming shortened V by 6 bases and J by 3 bases, and 18 bases separated the two germline ends. The CDR3 loop is CASRGDKSSLNQPQHF. In DNA form, the CDR3 reads TGTGCCAGTAGAGGGGACAAAAGTTCTCTCAATCAGCCCCAGCATTTT.

The CDR3 coding sequence is TGTGCCAGCAGCTTAGATCGGGCAGGGTTCCACAATGAGCAGTTCTTC. It yields the protein CASSLDRAGFHNEQFF. The chain combines TRBV11-3 with TRBJ2-1, with a weak D call TRBD1 (5 bases). CDR3 size: 16 residues. Germline loops: CDR1 SGHNT, CDR2 YENEEA. V lost 0 bases and J lost 5, with 14 bases in between.

J is TRBJ1-4 and V is TRBV5-8, with D perhaps TRBD1 (5 bases). The germline CDR1 and CDR2 sequences are SGHTS and YDEGEE. Trimming took 0 bases from V and 5 from J, leaving 11 bases between them. The CDR3 runs to 15 residues. The CDR3 DNA follows: TGTGCCAGCAGCTTGGAACGGGGGTTAAATGAAAAACTGTTTTTT. It codes for CASSLERGLNEKLFF.

The chain is built from TRBV27 and TRBJ2-6, with TRBD1 as a possible D gene (6 bases). V lost 5 bases and J 0 bases, leaving 11 bases between the germline ends. The germline V gene encodes CDR1 MNHEY and CDR2 SMNVEV (reference sequence). The CDR3 has 16 amino acids. The CDR3 nucleotides read TGTGCCAGCAGTACCACAGGGTCCTCTGGGGCCAACGTCCTGACTTTC. The encoded protein is CASSTTGSSGANVLTF.

V gene TRBV4-2 combines with J gene TRBJ2-7, with D maybe TRBD2 (7 bases). Trimming removed 0 bases from V and 2 bases from J, with 14 bases in between. Germline lookup yields CDR1 LGHNA and CDR2 YNFKEQ. The CDR3 is 16 residues long. The CDR3 bases are TGTGCCAGCAGCCAAGAAGGCGGGGGCTCAACCTACGAGCAGTACTTC. This sequence encodes CASSQEGGGSTYEQYF.

Only a few counts were recorded for this clone. This chain uses TRBV18 with TRBJ2-7; D unclear. The CDR3 length is 16 residues. Germline V CDR1 and CDR2: KGHSH, LQKENI. The V end lost 6 bases, the J end lost 3 bases, and 21 bases lay between the germline ends. For the CDR3, the DNA is TGTGCCAGCTCTCACGACGGTTACCGAAACTACTACGAGCAGTACTTC. This gives the protein CASSHDGYRNYYEQYF.

The chain joins TRBV23-1 to TRBJ2-7, with TRBD1 matching over 11 bases. TRBV23-1 has ORF status, its function being uncertain. The CDR3 has 16 residues. V shed 0 bases and J 6 bases; nucleotides not matched to a gene: 7. The CDR3 DNA follows: TGCGCCAGCAGTCAATCCCCGGGACAGGGGGGATCCGAGCAGTACTTC. Translating it yields CASSQSPGQGGSEQYF.

This sequence joins TRBV4-3 and TRBJ2-7, with D maybe TRBD1 (6 bases). Between the trimmed V and J ends, which lost 2 bases and 1 base, there was a span of 12 bases. The CDR3 has 15 amino acids. From germline, CDR1 is LGHNA and CDR2 YSLEER. Here the CDR3 DNA reads TGCGCCAGCAGCCAATTGTTTCAGGGGTCCTACGAGCAGTACTTC. This encodes CASSQLFQGSYEQYF.

The V gene is TRBV28, the J gene TRBJ1-4; no reliable D call. The V end was cut by 5 bases, the J end by 0 bases, with 10 bases between. The CDR3 runs to 15 residues. Germline V CDR1 and CDR2: MDHEN, SYDVKM. The CDR3 sequence is CASSGLDTTNEKLFF. The CDR3 coding sequence is TGTGCCAGCAGTGGCCTCGATACAACTAATGAAAAACTGTTTTTT.